This TCR beta chain was captured in a study of blood T cell repertoires in COVID-19. Study-wide background: Samples taken during acute and convalescent COVID-19 were collected in the United States, Italy and Spain. Sources were T cells, B-cell-depleted T cells, or PBMCs; the material itself was cDNA or gDNA.

Germline V gives CDR1 SGHTS, CDR2 YDEGEE. J was trimmed by 4 bases and V by 4 bases; bases with no gene match: 16. The CDR3 length is 19 residues. Original processing notes: Scientists estimated how many nucleated cells there were by amplifying reference gene primers. Sequencing used immunoSEQ multiplex PCR; TCRdb keeps in-frame clones, though not all of them. V and J calls and clone size are those listed in that table; D and trimming were worked out from the DNA. Among about 140,000 clones listed, approximately 90% were seen once. This TCR was sampled from a woman of 80 years or more with acute or convalescent COVID-19. The chain is built from TRBV5-8 and TRBJ2-3; 12 bases match TRBD1. Sequencing was carried out using peripheral blood. The CDR3 DNA reads TGTGCCAGCAGCGCAAGATCCGGGACAGGGGGCGAAGGCCCAGATACGCAGTATTTT. Its translation: CASSARSGTGGEGPDTQYF.